This passage covers 26 T cell receptor beta chains from one sample sequenced in a study of response to subunit inactivated influenza vaccine. TCRdb itself ran the RT-PCR reads through MiXCR, one entry per CDR3 protein. The sample has 430,000 or so distinct CDR3 sequences, approximately 11% seen once. Sequenced here: PBMCs from blood, sampled about 40 days after vaccination. The origin of the receptors is a middle-aged man who received an inactivated influenza vaccine.

This clonotype was seen a handful of times. The rearrangement links TRBV15 to TRBJ2-1; a weak D match, TRBD2 (6 bases). The CDR3 has 15 residues. The V end lost 2 bases, the J end lost 7 bases, and 15 bases lay between the germline ends. CDR1 and CDR2 (germline): LNHNV, YYDKDF (reference sequence). CDR3 nucleotides: TGTGCCACCAGCAGAACACGCGGGACCATAAATGAGCAGTTCTTC. It is translated as CATSRTRGTINEQFF. The variable domain in full, with the rest retrieved from reference TRBV15 and TRBJ2-1, is DAMVIQNPRYQVTQFGKPVTLSCSQTLNHNVMYWYQQKSSQAPKLLFHYYDKDFNNEADTPDNFQSRRPNTSFCFLDIRSPGLGDTAMYLCATSRTRGTINEQFFGPGTRLTVL.

Many counts were recorded for this clonotype. This chain joins TRBV6-1 and TRBJ2-5; D gene unclear. In germline, CDR1 is MNHNS, CDR2 SASEGT. The V gene lost 6 bases and the J gene lost 1 base, with 15 bases spanning the gap. CDR3 length: 15 amino acids. CDR3 coding DNA: TGTGCCAGCAGCGGCTTAACGGGCGGCCAAGAGACCCAGTACTTC. Protein: CASSGLTGGQETQYF.

This clonotype occurred many times. The chain combines TRBV7-4 with TRBJ2-1; 15 bases are shared with TRBD2. Unmatched junction bases numbered 10, after V lost 6 bases and J lost 4 bases. The CDR3 runs to 18 residues. Germline V CDR1 and CDR2: SGHVT, SQSDAQ. The CDR3 DNA sequence: TGTGCCAGCAGGCCCGGACTAGCGGGAGGGCCTGGTTACAATGAGCAGTTCTTC. This encodes CASRPGLAGGPGYNEQFF.

In this sample, this clonotype turned up many times. Here the CDR3 reads CASSQGGGMREQYF. In DNA form, the CDR3 reads TGTGCCAGCAGCCAGGGGGGAGGGATGCGCGAGCAGTACTTC. The chain uses TRBV4-2 and TRBJ2-7; 7 bases match TRBD2. After removal of 3 bases from V and 6 bases from J, the junction contained 8 bases not matched to a gene. CDR3 length: 14 residues. In germline, CDR1 is LGHNA, CDR2 YNFKEQ.

The rearrangement links TRBV6-1 to TRBJ2-3, with D maybe TRBD2 (5 bases). The germline V and J ends were trimmed by 7 bases and 6 bases, with 14 bases remaining between them. Per the germline V gene, CDR1 is MNHNS and CDR2 is SASEGT. The length of the CDR3 is 13 residues. The CDR3 sequence: CASKKGSWDTQYF. The CDR3 nucleotides are TGTGCCAGCAAAAAAGGGAGTTGGGATACGCAGTATTTT.

There are many counts of this clonotype. The rearrangement links TRBV20-1 to TRBJ1-2; D call uncertain. The CDR3 has 12 residues. Per germline, CDR1 DFQATT and CDR2 SNEGSKA (reference sequence). Trimming left V 2 bases short and J 10 bases short, with 14 bases between. The CDR3: CSARLGEHAYTF. The CDR3 nucleotides are TGCAGTGCTAGACTGGGCGAACATGCCTACACCTTC.

V gene TRBV4-1 combines with J gene TRBJ2-1, with 10 bases fitting TRBD2. The trim removed 3 bases at V and 10 bases at J, leaving 15 bases unmatched. Germline values: CDR1 MGHRA, CDR2 YSYEKL. CDR3 length: 17 residues. CDR3 coding DNA: TGCGCCAGCAGCCACCTGCTAGCGGGAGATTTGGGAAAAGAGCAGTTCTTC. Translation: CASSHLLAGDLGKEQFF.

In its sample, this clonotype was seen once. The germline gene is not matched at one end of the junction; a read error may be the cause. The CDR3, as DNA: TGTGCCAGAAGCTTACGGGTCGGCCTGGGGAATGAGCAGTTCTTC. This encodes CARSLRVGLGNEQFF. V usage is TRBV7-2 and J usage is TRBJ2-1; D not certain. The CDR3 contains 15 residues. CDR1 SGHTA and CDR2 FQGNSA come from the germline V gene.

This clonotype was counted many times. The chain recombines TRBV20-1 with TRBJ2-5; D possibly corresponds to TRBD2 (6 bases). Germline values: CDR1 DFQATT, CDR2 SNEGSKA (reference sequence). This CDR3 comprises 15 residues. The V end was cut by 5 bases, the J end by 5 bases, with 21 bases between. This chain's CDR3 is CSAAPRERATETQYF. The DNA for the CDR3 is TGCAGTGCTGCCCCTCGGGAGAGGGCTACCGAGACCCAGTACTTC.

This clonotype was seen ten or more times. The chain is built from TRBV29-1 and TRBJ1-3; the D is unclear. Germline V gives CDR1 SQVTM, CDR2 ANQGSEA. Trimming left V 7 bases short and J 0 bases short, with 16 bases between. The CDR3 extends over 15 amino acids. CDR3 sequence: CSAMPTGSSGNTIYF. The CDR3 nucleotides are TGCAGCGCCATGCCGACGGGGAGCTCTGGAAACACCATATATTTT.

This clonotype was recorded at least ten times. This chain links TRBV20-1 with TRBJ2-3; possibly TRBD1 for D (6 bases). This CDR3 contains 14 residues. Trimming stripped 1 base from V and 0 bases from J, with 8 bases between. The germline gives CDR1 DFQATT, CDR2 SNEGSKA (reference sequence). The CDR3 DNA reads as TGCAGTGCTAGAGGGGGGACAAGCACAGATACGCAGTATTTT. Residues: CSARGGTSTDTQYF.

This chain's CDR3 is CSVEEHRGLSKNIQYF. CDR3 sequence (DNA): TGCAGCGTTGAAGAACACAGGGGCTTATCCAAAAACATTCAGTACTTC. The chain joins TRBV29-1 to TRBJ2-4, with 7 bases fitting TRBD1. There are 16 residues in the CDR3. Germline V gene sequence: CDR1 SQVTM, CDR2 ANQGSEA. V gave up 0 bases and J gave up 2 bases; unmatched junction bases: 7. The full variable domain, with the rest looked up from reference TRBV29-1 and TRBJ2-4, is SAVISQKPSRDICQRGTSLTIQCQVDSQVTMMFWYRQQPGQSLTLIATANQGSEATYESGFVIDKFPISRPNLTFSTLTVSNMSPEDSSIYLCSVEEHRGLSKNIQYFGAGTRLSVL.

This clonotype has more than one count but fewer than ten. The chain carries TRBV6-1 and TRBJ1-4; possibly TRBD1 for D (6 bases). V lost 5 bases and J lost 6, with 16 bases in between. The germline V gene encodes CDR1 MNHNS and CDR2 SASEGT. This CDR3 has 15 residues. The CDR3 bases are TGTGCCAGCAGTCCCTTGGACAGCAGAGATGAAAAACTGTTTTTT. It is translated as CASSPLDSRDEKLFF.

The sample holds many counts of this clonotype. DNA of the CDR3: TGCAGTGCGATACAGGAGACAGATACGCAGTATTTT. Protein: CSAIQETDTQYF. This chain joins TRBV20-1 and TRBJ2-3; the D gene is possibly TRBD1 (5 bases). This CDR3 region has 12 residues. Trimming took off 6 bases at V and 3 bases at J, with 10 bases between the two ends. Germline V gives CDR1 DFQATT, CDR2 SNEGSKA (reference sequence).

This clonotype was detected only a few times. This chain links TRBV11-2 with TRBJ2-1, with D perhaps TRBD2 (5 bases). Trimming took off 7 bases at V and 7 bases at J, with 17 bases between the two ends. Germline loops: CDR1 SGHAT, CDR2 FQNNGV. CDR3 length: 14 residues. CDR3 sequence reads: CASTTPGRSNEQFF. The CDR3 region has the DNA TGTGCCAGCACCACCCCGGGAAGGTCAAATGAGCAGTTCTTC.

The chain combines TRBV10-1 with TRBJ2-1; 12 bases are shared with TRBD2. With V trimmed by 3 bases and J by 7 bases, 7 bases remained unmatched. Per germline, CDR1 WNHNN and CDR2 SYGVQD (reference sequence). The CDR3 runs to 16 residues. This CDR3 reads CASSERGLAGRNEQFF. As DNA, the CDR3 is TGCGCCAGCAGTGAACGAGGACTAGCGGGGAGGAATGAGCAGTTCTTC.

Only a few counts were recorded for this clonotype. The chain carries TRBV12-3 or TRBV12-4 and TRBJ2-7, with D tentatively TRBD1 or TRBD2 (6 bases each). The CDR3 consists of 15 residues. V was shortened by 3 bases and J by 4 bases, with 16 bases between the two germline ends. Here the CDR3 reads CASSLEGGGWYEQYF. The CDR3 DNA is TGTGCCAGCAGTTTGGAGGGGGGCGGGTGGTACGAGCAGTACTTC.

The genes are TRBV7-9 and TRBJ1-1; 7 bases line up with TRBD1. Germline V lookup: CDR1 SEHNR, CDR2 FQNEAQ (reference sequence). The CDR3 is made up of 16 amino acids. V shed 6 bases and J 0 bases; nucleotides not matched to a gene: 10. CDR3 loop: CASRHYLTGLNTEAFF. CDR3 nucleotide sequence: TGTGCCAGCAGACACTACTTGACAGGGCTGAACACTGAAGCTTTCTTT.

This clonotype came up a few times. The chain uses TRBV6-5 and TRBJ1-6; tentative D call: TRBD1 (6 bases). The CDR3 has 15 amino acids. Germline CDR1 is MNHEY and CDR2 is SVGAGI. The V gene lost 0 bases and the J gene lost 7 bases, with 10 bases spanning the gap. Written as DNA, the CDR3 is TGTGCCAGCAGTTACTCGAACAGGGCAAATTCACCCCTCCACTTT. Encoded protein: CASSYSNRANSPLHF.

V is TRBV12-3 or TRBV12-4 and J is TRBJ2-7, with TRBD2 matching 7 bases. J was trimmed by 6 bases and V by 6 bases; bases with no gene match: 14. The CDR3 has 15 amino acids. In nucleotides, the CDR3 is TGTGCCAGCAGCTTCAACCGTGGACTAGGTCTCGAGCAGTACTTC. Translating gives CASSFNRGLGLEQYF.

The rearrangement joins TRBV29-1 to TRBJ2-1, with TRBD1 matching 7 bases. The CDR3 covers 15 residues. J lost 2 bases, V lost 3 bases, and 7 bases had no gene match. CDR1 and CDR2 from the germline V gene are SQVTM and ANQGSEA. The CDR3 DNA follows: TGCAGCGTTGACCCTAGACAGGGCCCCTACAATGAGCAGTTCTTC. This encodes CSVDPRQGPYNEQFF.

The chain recombines TRBV2 with TRBJ2-3; D may be TRBD2 (7 bases). Germline V gene data show CDR1 as SNHLY and CDR2 as FYNNEI. Trimming pared 6 bases from V and 2 bases from J, leaving 24 bases between. There are 18 residues in the CDR3. The CDR3 region has the DNA TGTGCCAGCAGACCTTTTGGGGGGGCCTTACTTCCCACAGATACGCAGTATTTT. It is translated as CASRPFGGALLPTDTQYF.

This clonotype was seen a few times. The chain carries TRBV6-2 or TRBV6-3 and TRBJ2-3; D perhaps matches TRBD1 (5 bases). CDR1 is MNHEY, CDR2 SVGEGT, per germline. V was trimmed by 3 bases and J by 11 bases, leaving 12 bases between them. The CDR3 runs to 12 residues. The CDR3 nucleotides read TGTGCCAGCAGTTATTCCAGGGCCGAGCAGTATTTT. The encoded protein is CASSYSRAEQYF.

The rearrangement joins TRBV7-2 to TRBJ2-1; D is tentatively TRBD1 or TRBD2 (5 bases each). Trimming cost V 0 bases and J 7 bases, with 13 bases left between them. This CDR3 comprises 15 residues. CDR1 is SGHTA and CDR2 is FQGNSA in the germline V gene. The CDR3 nucleotides are TGTGCCAGCAGCTTAGCTCGGGGCCTCAAGAATGAGCAGTTCTTC. Its translation: CASSLARGLKNEQFF.

There are many counts of this clonotype. CDR3 residues: CASTPDSSYNEQFF. The DNA of the CDR3 is TGTGCCAGCACCCCGGACAGTTCCTACAATGAGCAGTTCTTC. The chain recombines TRBV12-3 or TRBV12-4 with TRBJ2-1; tentatively, D is TRBD1 (6 bases). This CDR3 comprises 14 residues. Trimming left V 7 bases short and J 1 base short, with 11 bases between.

The chain links TRBV19 to TRBJ2-7; the D gene is possibly TRBD2 (5 bases). The V and J ends lost 11 bases and 6 bases respectively, with 17 bases between them. The CDR3 totals 12 residues. Germline V gene sequence: CDR1 LNHDA, CDR2 SQIVND (reference sequence). DNA of the CDR3: TGTGCCCCCCCGGGGTGGGAGCGCGAGCAGTACTTC. This sequence encodes CAPPGWEREQYF.